This T cell receptor (beta chain) originates from a study of cytomegalovirus exposure and HLA in healthy donors. About the research overall: Researchers previously reported finding 100 million or so unique TCR beta sequences from 170 million or so T cells.

Study-level points and caveats: For most subjects, TCR beta sequences were reported to predict HLA-A and HLA-B alleles with accuracy. Many donors carried some public TCRs, although rarity characterized most TCR sequences. Apart from CMV serostatus, no immune exposure information was available.

As for this clone: No antigen is known for it.

The PCR made use of 60 Vbeta and 13 Jbeta primers. The assay was immunoSEQ multiplex PCR, and TCRdb's table has in-frame clones only and misses some. The sample shows around 200,000 clones, 82% of them seen only once. The source is a man aged 40-49 years in good health and CMV-seropositive. The sequenced sample was PBMCs.

Written as DNA, the CDR3 is TGTGCCAGCAGTTTCGACAGGGAACAATTTGAAGCTTTCTTT. This sequence encodes CASSFDREQFEAFF. V gene TRBV28 combines with J gene TRBJ1-1; 7 nucleotides match TRBD1. In germline, CDR1 is MDHEN, CDR2 SYDVKM. Trimming took 3 bases from V and 7 from J; bases not matched to a gene: 8. This CDR3 is 14 amino acids long.